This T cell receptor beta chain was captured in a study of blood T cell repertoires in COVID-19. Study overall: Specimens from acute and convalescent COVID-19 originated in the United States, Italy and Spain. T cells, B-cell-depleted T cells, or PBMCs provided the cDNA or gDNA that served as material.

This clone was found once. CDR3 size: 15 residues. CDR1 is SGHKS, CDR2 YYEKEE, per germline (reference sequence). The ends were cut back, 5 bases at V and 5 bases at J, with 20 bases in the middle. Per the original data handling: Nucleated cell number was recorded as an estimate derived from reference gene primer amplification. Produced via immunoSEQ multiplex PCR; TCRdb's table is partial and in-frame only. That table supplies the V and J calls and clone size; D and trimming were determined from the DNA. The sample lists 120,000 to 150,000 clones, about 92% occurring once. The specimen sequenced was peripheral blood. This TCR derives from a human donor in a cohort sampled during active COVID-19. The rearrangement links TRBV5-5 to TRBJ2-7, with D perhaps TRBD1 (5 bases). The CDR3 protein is CASRPFGQGKHEQYF. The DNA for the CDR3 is TGTGCCAGCAGACCATTCGGGCAGGGAAAACACGAGCAGTACTTC.